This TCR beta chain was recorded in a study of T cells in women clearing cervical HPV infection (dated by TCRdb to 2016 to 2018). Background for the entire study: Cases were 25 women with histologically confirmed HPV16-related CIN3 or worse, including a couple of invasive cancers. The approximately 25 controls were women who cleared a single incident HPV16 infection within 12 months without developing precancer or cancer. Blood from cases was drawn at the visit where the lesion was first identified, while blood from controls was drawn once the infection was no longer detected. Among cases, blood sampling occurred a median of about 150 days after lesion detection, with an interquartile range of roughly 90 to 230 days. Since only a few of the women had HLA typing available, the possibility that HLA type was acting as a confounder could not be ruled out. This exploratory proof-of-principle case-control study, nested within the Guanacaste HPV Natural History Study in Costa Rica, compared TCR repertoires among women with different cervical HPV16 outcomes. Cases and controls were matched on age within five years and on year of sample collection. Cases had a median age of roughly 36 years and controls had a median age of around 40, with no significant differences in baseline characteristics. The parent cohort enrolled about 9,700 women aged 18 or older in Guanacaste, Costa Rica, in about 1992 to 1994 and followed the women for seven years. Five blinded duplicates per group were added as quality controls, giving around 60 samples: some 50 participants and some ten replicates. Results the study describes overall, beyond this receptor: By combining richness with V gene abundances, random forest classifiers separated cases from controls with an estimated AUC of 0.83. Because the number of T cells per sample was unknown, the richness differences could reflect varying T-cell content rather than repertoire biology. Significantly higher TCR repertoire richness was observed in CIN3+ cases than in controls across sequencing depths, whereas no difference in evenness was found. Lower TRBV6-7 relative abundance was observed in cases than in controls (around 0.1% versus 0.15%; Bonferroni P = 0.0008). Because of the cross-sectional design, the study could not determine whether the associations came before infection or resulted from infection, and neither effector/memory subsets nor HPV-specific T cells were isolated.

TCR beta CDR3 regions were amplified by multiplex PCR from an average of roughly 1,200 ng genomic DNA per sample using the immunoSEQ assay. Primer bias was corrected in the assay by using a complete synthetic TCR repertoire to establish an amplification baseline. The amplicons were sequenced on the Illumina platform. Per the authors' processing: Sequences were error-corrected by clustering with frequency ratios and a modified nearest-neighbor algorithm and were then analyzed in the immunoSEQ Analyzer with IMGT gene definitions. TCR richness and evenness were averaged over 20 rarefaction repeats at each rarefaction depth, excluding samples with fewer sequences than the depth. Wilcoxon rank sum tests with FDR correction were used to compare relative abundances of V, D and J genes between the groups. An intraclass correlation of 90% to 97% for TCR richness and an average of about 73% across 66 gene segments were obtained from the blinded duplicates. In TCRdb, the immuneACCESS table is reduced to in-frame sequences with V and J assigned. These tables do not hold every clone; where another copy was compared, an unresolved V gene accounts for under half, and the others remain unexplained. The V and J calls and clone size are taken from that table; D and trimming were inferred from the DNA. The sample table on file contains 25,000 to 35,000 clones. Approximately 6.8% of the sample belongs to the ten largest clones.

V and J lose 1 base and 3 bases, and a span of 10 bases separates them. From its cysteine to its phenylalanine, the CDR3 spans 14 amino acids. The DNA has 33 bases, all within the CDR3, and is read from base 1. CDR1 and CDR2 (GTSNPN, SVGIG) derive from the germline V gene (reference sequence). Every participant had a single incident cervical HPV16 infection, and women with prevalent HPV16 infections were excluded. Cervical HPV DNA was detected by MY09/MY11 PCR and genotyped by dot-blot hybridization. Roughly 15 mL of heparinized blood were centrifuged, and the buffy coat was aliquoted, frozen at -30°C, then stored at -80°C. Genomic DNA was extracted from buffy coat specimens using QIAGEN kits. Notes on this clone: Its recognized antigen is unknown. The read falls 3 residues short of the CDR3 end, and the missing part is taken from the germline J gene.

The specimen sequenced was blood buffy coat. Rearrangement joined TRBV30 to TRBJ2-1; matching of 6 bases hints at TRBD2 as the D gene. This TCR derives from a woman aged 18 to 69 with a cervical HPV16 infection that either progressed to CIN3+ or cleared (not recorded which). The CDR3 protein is CAWSEGRGYNEQFF. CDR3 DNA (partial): TGTGCCTGGAGTGAAGGGCGGGGCTACAATGAG.